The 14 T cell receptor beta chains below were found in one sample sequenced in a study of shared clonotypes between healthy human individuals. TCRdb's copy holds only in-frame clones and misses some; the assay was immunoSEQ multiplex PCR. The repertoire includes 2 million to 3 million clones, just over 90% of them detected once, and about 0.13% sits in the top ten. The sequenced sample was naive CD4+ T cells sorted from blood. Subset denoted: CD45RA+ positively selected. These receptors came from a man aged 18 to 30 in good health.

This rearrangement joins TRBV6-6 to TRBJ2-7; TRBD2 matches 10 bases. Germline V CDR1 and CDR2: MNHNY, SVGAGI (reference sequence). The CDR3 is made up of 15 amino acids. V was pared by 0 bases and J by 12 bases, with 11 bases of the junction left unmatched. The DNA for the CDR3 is TGTGCCAGCAGTTACTCGAAAGCGGGAGGGTTCCTTTCGTACTTC. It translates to CASSYSKAGGFLSYF.

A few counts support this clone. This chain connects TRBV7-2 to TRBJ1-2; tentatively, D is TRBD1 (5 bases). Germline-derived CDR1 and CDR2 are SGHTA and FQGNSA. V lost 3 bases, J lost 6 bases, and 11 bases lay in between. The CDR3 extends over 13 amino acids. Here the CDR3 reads CASSLGREDGYTF. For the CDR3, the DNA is TGTGCCAGCAGCTTGGGCAGGGAGGATGGCTACACCTTC.

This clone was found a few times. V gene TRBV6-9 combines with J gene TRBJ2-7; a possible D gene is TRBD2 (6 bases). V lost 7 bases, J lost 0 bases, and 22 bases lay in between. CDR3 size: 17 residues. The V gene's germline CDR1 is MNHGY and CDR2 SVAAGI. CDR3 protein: CASNGALRLADSYEQYF. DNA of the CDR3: TGTGCCAGCAACGGGGCCCTGAGGTTAGCGGACTCCTACGAGCAGTACTTC.

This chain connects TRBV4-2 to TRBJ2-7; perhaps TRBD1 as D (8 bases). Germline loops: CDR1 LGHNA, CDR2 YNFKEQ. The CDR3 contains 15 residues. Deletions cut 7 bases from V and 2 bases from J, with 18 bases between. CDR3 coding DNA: TGTGCCAGCACCCGGGAGGCGGACAGGGCCTACGAGCAGTACTTC. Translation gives CASTREADRAYEQYF.

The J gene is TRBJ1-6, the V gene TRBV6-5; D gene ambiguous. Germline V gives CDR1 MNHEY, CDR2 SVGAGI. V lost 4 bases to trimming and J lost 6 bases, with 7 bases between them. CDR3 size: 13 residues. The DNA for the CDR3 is TGTGCCAGCAGTTCGATCCGTAATTCACCCCTCCACTTT. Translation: CASSSIRNSPLHF.

CDR3 protein: CASSLEVLPYEQYF. The CDR3 DNA reads as TGTGCCAGCAGCTTAGAGGTGCTCCCCTACGAGCAGTACTTC. The V call is TRBV7-8, the J call TRBJ2-7; D is ambiguous. This CDR3 is built from 14 residues. The germline V and J ends were trimmed by 1 base and 2 bases, with 9 bases remaining between them. The germline V gene has CDR1 SGHVS and CDR2 FQNEAQ.

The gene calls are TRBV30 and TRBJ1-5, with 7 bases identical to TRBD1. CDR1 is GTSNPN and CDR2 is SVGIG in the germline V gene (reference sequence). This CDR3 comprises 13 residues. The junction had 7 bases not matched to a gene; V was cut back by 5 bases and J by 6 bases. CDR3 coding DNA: TGTGCCTGGGACCGACAGGGATCTCAGCCCCAGCATTTT. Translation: CAWDRQGSQPQHF.

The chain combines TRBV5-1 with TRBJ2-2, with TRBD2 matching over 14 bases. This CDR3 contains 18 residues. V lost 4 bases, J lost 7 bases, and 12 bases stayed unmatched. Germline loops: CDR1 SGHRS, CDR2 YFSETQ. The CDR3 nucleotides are TGCGCCAGCAGCGCTGCTATACCGGGACTAGCGGGAGACGGGGAGCTGTTTTTT. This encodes CASSAAIPGLAGDGELFF.

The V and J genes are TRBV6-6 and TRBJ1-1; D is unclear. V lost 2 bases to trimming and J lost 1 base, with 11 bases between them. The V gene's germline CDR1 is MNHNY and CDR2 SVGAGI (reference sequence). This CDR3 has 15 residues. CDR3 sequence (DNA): TGTGCCAGCAGTTACACCGCTCAGGCGAACACTGAAGCTTTCTTT. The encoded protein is CASSYTAQANTEAFF.

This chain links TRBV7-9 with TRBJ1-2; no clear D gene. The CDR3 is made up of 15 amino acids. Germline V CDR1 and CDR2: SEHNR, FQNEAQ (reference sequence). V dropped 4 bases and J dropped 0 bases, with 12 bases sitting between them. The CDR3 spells CASSSDQRTNYGYTF. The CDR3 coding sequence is TGTGCCAGCAGCTCGGACCAGAGAACTAACTATGGCTACACCTTC.

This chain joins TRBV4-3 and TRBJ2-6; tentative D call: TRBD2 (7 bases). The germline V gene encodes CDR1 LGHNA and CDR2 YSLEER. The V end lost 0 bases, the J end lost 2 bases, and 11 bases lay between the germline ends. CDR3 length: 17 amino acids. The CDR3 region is CASSQDRGAAGANVLTF. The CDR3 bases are TGCGCCAGCAGCCAAGATCGGGGGGCGGCTGGGGCCAACGTCCTGACTTTC.

DNA for the CDR3: TGTGCTAGTGGTTCTGGGACAGTCTCTGGAAACACCATATATTTT. Translated, it gives CASGSGTVSGNTIYF. This rearrangement joins TRBV12-5 to TRBJ1-3; 7 bases are shared with TRBD1. Germline CDR1 reads LGHNT; CDR2 reads FRNRAP. V was clipped by 4 bases and J by 0 bases; unmatched bases: 3. The CDR3 runs 15 residues.

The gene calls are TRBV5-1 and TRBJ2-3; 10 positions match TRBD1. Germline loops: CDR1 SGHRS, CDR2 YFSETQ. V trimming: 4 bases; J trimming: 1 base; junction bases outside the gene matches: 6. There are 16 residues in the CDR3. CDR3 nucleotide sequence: TGCGCCAGCAGCACCGGGACAGGGGTTGGCACAGATACGCAGTATTTT. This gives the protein CASSTGTGVGTDTQYF.

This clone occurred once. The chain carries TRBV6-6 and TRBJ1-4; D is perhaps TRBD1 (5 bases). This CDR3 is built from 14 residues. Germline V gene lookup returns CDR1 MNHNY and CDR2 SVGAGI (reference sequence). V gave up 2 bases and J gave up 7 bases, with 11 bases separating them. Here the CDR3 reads CASSYLGEGEKLFF. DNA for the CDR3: TGTGCCAGCAGTTACCTAGGGGAGGGTGAAAAACTGTTTTTT.